This entry lists 20 T cell receptor beta chains sequenced from one sample in a study of blood T cell repertoires in COVID-19. Data came from immunoSEQ multiplex PCR; TCRdb stores just in-frame clones and leaves some out. This sample has 260,000 or so clones, with 88% found just once. Sequencing was performed on PBMCs or T cells enriched from blood (not recorded which). The receptors originated from a woman between 40 and 55 years old with acute COVID-19.

The rearrangement uses TRBV6-5 and TRBJ1-3, with D possibly matching TRBD1 (5 bases). The length of the CDR3 is 16 residues. Germline values: CDR1 MNHEY, CDR2 SVGAGI. Trimming took 2 bases from V and 2 from J, leaving 13 bases between them. The CDR3 loop is CASSYSSGGAGNTIYF. CDR3 bases: TGTGCCAGCAGTTACAGTTCGGGGGGGGCTGGAAACACCATATATTTT.

V gene TRBV5-1 combines with J gene TRBJ2-7; TRBD2 aligns across 10 bases. V lost 4 bases and J lost 4; bases outside the gene matches: 5. Germline values: CDR1 SGHRS, CDR2 YFSETQ. CDR3 length equals 14 residues. This CDR3 reads CASSPGTSVYEQYV. CDR3 nucleotides: TGCGCCAGCAGCCCCGGGACTAGCGTATACGAGCAGTACGTC.

V is TRBV7-2 and J is TRBJ2-7; the match to TRBD2 covers 7 bases. The CDR3 covers 13 residues. V lost 1 base, J lost 3 bases, and 0 bases stayed unmatched. Germline V gives CDR1 SGHTA, CDR2 FQGNSA. The CDR3 sequence is CASSLVAGYEQYF. The CDR3 DNA reads as TGTGCCAGCAGCTTAGTAGCGGGCTACGAGCAGTACTTC.

The chain employs TRBV19 and TRBJ2-5; D not resolved. Germline V gene lookup returns CDR1 LNHDA and CDR2 SQIVND (reference sequence). This CDR3 has 13 amino acids. Trimming stripped 7 bases from V and 1 base from J, with 10 bases between. The DNA of the CDR3 is TGTGCCAGTACCGGGTCTAGCCAAGAGACCCAGTACTTC. Encoded protein: CASTGSSQETQYF.

The chain uses TRBV15 and TRBJ2-1, with TRBD2 matching over 10 bases. Germline V gene lookup returns CDR1 LNHNV and CDR2 YYDKDF (reference sequence). The CDR3 loop spans 19 amino acids. V lost 0 bases to trimming and J lost 7 bases; unmatched junction nucleotides: 15. This chain's CDR3 is CATSRDHWPSGRVVNEQFF. CDR3 nucleotides: TGTGCCACCAGCAGAGATCATTGGCCTAGCGGGAGAGTGGTGAATGAGCAGTTCTTC.

This clone came up once. The V and J genes are TRBV30 and TRBJ1-5, with 9 nucleotides matching TRBD1. With 3 bases clipped from V and 3 bases from J, the junction kept 3 bases outside the gene matches. The CDR3 has 14 amino acids. Germline values: CDR1 GTSNPN, CDR2 SVGIG (reference sequence). This chain's CDR3 is CAWRGQGSNQPQHF. CDR3 coding DNA: TGTGCCTGGAGGGGACAGGGCTCCAATCAGCCCCAGCATTTT.

The CDR3 DNA follows: TGTGCCAGCAGTTTTGAGGGGGTGGACACTGAAGCTTTCTTT. Its protein is CASSFEGVDTEAFF. The chain links TRBV6-5 to TRBJ1-1, with D perhaps TRBD1 (6 bases). The CDR3 loop spans 14 amino acids. Trimming stripped 4 bases from V and 3 bases from J, with 12 bases between. CDR1 and CDR2 from the germline V gene are MNHEY and SVGAGI.

This chain joins TRBV19 and TRBJ1-5; D remains ambiguous. Germline V gives CDR1 LNHDA, CDR2 SQIVND (reference sequence). Trimming took off 7 bases at V and 4 bases at J, with 8 bases between the two ends. The CDR3 runs 12 residues. DNA for the CDR3: TGTGCCAGTATGAACGGTAATCAGCCCCAGCATTTT. It yields the protein CASMNGNQPQHF.

The CDR3 reads CASSVPSQDPYEQYV. The CDR3 nucleotides read TGTGCCAGCAGCGTCCCGTCACAGGACCCCTACGAGCAGTACGTC. The V call is TRBV7-4, the J call TRBJ2-7; possibly TRBD1 for D (5 bases). With 5 bases removed from V and 2 bases from J, the gap between germline ends came to 16 bases. The CDR3 sequence is 15 residues long. Germline CDR1 reads SGHVT; CDR2 reads SQSDAQ.

The CDR3 region is CASSEGRGTYEQYV. DNA of the CDR3: TGTGCCAGCAGTGAAGGGAGAGGGACCTACGAGCAGTACGTC. The chain carries TRBV2 and TRBJ2-7; a weak D match, TRBD2 (5 bases). The CDR3 is made up of 14 amino acids. Germline CDR1 and CDR2: SNHLY and FYNNEI. V was shortened by 1 base and J by 2 bases, with 9 bases between the two germline ends.

The V call is TRBV7-8, the J call TRBJ2-1, with TRBD1 matching over 9 bases. CDR3 size: 18 residues. After removal of 2 bases from V and 0 bases from J, the junction contained 8 bases not matched to a gene. Germline lookup yields CDR1 SGHVS and CDR2 FQNEAQ. The CDR3 loop reads CASSLPRLTGGSYNEQFF. The CDR3 DNA reads TGTGCCAGCAGCTTACCCCGCCTGACAGGGGGCTCCTACAATGAGCAGTTCTTC.

The chain's CDR3 is CASSLFIAPREAFF. In nucleotides, the CDR3 is TGTGCCAGCAGTTTATTTATAGCCCCCCGTGAAGCTTTCTTT. The J gene is TRBJ1-1, the V gene TRBV27; D remains ambiguous. Germline CDR1 and CDR2: MNHEY and SMNVEV (reference sequence). V was cut by 1 base and J by 7 bases, with 13 bases left in between. The CDR3 totals 14 residues.

This clone was counted between two and nine times. The sample holds other DNA sequences that translate to the same CDR3. V is TRBV12-3 or TRBV12-4 and J is TRBJ1-5; no definite D call. The V and J ends lost 5 bases and 4 bases respectively, with 9 bases between them. The CDR3 length is 13 residues. The CDR3 loop reads CASSLTENQPQHF. The CDR3 DNA sequence: TGTGCCAGCAGTCTTACAGAGAATCAGCCCCAGCATTTT.

The chain has TRBV6-5 and TRBJ1-6; D is undetermined. V gave up 2 bases and J gave up 3 bases, with 11 bases separating them. Per the germline V gene, CDR1 is MNHEY and CDR2 is SVGAGI. This CDR3 is 16 amino acids long. CDR3 DNA: TGTGCCAGCAGTTACCCTCACCGGGGCTATAATTCACCCCTCCACTTT. Protein product: CASSYPHRGYNSPLHF.

This chain uses TRBV11-2 with TRBJ1-1; D is ambiguous. Germline assignment: CDR1 SGHAT and CDR2 FQNNGV. V lost 2 bases, J lost 6 bases, and 4 bases lay in between. The CDR3 runs 11 residues. CDR3 bases: TGTGCCAGCAGCTTATTCGCTGAAGCTTTCTTT. Residues: CASSLFAEAFF.

J is TRBJ2-5 and V is TRBV28; TRBD2 aligns across 7 bases. The CDR3 sequence is 14 residues long. CDR1 and CDR2 from the germline V gene are MDHEN and SYDVKM. V lost 7 bases, J lost 2 bases, and 7 bases stayed unmatched. CDR3 amino acids: CASTARGGQETQYF. For the CDR3, the DNA is TGTGCCAGCACCGCACGCGGGGGTCAAGAGACCCAGTACTTC.

The chain has TRBV5-4 and TRBJ1-2; D remains ambiguous. The length of the CDR3 is 13 residues. Germline V gives CDR1 SGHNT, CDR2 YYREEE (reference sequence). Between the trimmed V and J ends, which lost 4 bases and 2 bases, there was a span of 9 bases. Here the CDR3 reads CASSPGGNYGYTF. The DNA of the CDR3 is TGTGCCAGCAGCCCTGGAGGGAACTATGGCTACACCTTC.

The V and J genes are TRBV28 and TRBJ2-5, with 7 bases aligning to TRBD2. The CDR3 has 11 residues. V lost 11 bases to trimming and J lost 5 bases; unmatched junction nucleotides: 5. Germline CDR1 is MDHEN and CDR2 is SYDVKM. The CDR3 sequence is CAGGRSETQYF. In nucleotides, the CDR3 is TGTGCCGGCGGGAGATCGGAGACCCAGTACTTC.

The chain links TRBV6-2 or TRBV6-3 to TRBJ1-1, with 8 positions matching TRBD1. The CDR3 consists of 14 residues. In germline, CDR1 is MNHEY, CDR2 SVGEGT. V was clipped by 4 bases and J by 4 bases; unmatched bases: 5. This CDR3 is CASSSGQGSTEAFF. In nucleotides, the CDR3 is TGTGCCAGCAGTTCCGGACAGGGAAGCACTGAAGCTTTCTTT.

This sequence joins TRBV28 and TRBJ1-1, with a weak D call TRBD1 (5 bases). V lost 5 bases and J lost 3, with 13 bases in between. The germline gives CDR1 MDHEN, CDR2 SYDVKM. The CDR3 is made up of 14 amino acids. Here the CDR3 reads CASSQGGLDTEAFF. As DNA, the CDR3 is TGTGCCAGCAGTCAGGGAGGTTTGGACACTGAAGCTTTCTTT. Full variable domain (remainder filled in from reference TRBV28 and TRBJ1-1): DVKVTQSSRYLVKRTGEKVFLECVQDMDHENMFWYRQDPGLGLRLIYFSYDVKMKEKGDIPEGYSVSREKKERFSLILESASTNQTSMYLCASSQGGLDTEAFFGQGTRLTVV.